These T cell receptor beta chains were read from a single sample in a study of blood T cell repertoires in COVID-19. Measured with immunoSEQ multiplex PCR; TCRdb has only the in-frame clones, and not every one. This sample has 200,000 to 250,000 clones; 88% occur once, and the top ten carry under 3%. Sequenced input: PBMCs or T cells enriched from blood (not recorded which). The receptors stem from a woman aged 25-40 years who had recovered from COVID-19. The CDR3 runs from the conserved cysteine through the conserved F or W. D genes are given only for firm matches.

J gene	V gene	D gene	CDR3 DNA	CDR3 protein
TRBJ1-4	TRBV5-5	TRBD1	TGTGCCAGCAGCCTCAGGGGGCGCGAAGAAAAACTGTTTTTT	CASSLRGREEKLFF
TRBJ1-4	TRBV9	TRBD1	TGTGCCAGCAGCCCGGGAGGGGGCAATGAAAAACTGTTTTTT	CASSPGGGNEKLFF
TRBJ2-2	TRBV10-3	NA	TGTGCCATCAGCTTTCAGGGTCAGGGCACCGGGGAGCTGTTTTTT	CAISFQGQGTGELFF
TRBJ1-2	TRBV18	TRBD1	TGTGCCAGCTCACCAGAGGGAGACAGGGGGAATGGCTACACCTTC	CASSPEGDRGNGYTF
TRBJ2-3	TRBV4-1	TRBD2	TGCGCCAGCAGCCAAGATCGGCTAGCGGGGGGGCGCACAGATACGCAGTATTTT	CASSQDRLAGGRTDTQYF
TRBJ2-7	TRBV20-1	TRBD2	TGCAGTGCTAGTTCTAGCGGGTACGAGCAGTACTTC	CSASSSGYEQYF
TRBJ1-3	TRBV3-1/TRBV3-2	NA	TGTGCCAGCGGCACAGAACCGGGACAAGGAATGAGCGGCTCTGGAAACACCATATATTTT	CASGTEPGQGMSGSGNTIYF
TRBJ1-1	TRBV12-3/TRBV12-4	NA	TGTGCCACCGAGAGTAGCACTGAAGCTTTCTTT	CATESSTEAFF
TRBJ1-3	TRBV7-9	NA	TGTGCCAGCAGCGCGGGACCGATTCCCAAGAAGCTCTCTGGAAACACCATATATTTT	CASSAGPIPKKLSGNTIYF
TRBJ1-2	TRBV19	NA	TGTGCCAGTAAGGGCGCCCAAACCAACAGGTACTATGGCTACACCTTC	CASKGAQTNRYYGYTF
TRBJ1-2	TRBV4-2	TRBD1	TGTGCCAGCAGCCAAGGCGAAATCGGGACAGGGGGTTTCTATGGCTACACCTTC	CASSQGEIGTGGFYGYTF
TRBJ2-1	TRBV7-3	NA	TGTGCCAGCAGCCCATTTGCGGGGGCTTTGTTAGGCTCCTACAATGAGCAGTTCTTC	CASSPFAGALLGSYNEQFF